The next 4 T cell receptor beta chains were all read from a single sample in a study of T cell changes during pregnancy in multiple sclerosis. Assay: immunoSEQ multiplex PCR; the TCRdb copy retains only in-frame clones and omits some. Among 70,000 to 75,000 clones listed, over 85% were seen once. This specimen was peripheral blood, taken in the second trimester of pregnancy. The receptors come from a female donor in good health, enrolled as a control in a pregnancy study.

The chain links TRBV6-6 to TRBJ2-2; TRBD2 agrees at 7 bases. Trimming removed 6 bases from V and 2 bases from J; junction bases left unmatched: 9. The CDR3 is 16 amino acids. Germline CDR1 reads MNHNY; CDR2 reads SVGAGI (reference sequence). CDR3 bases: TGTGCCAGCAGCGACGCGGGGGAAGCTAACACCGGGGAGCTGTTTTTT. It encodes CASSDAGEANTGELFF.

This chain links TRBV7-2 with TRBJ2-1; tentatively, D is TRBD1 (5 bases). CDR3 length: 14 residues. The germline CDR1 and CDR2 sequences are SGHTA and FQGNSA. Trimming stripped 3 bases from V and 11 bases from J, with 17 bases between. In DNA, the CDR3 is TGTGCCAGCAGCTTGCAGGGCAGAGGCCCTAAGCAGTTCTTC. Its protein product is CASSLQGRGPKQFF.

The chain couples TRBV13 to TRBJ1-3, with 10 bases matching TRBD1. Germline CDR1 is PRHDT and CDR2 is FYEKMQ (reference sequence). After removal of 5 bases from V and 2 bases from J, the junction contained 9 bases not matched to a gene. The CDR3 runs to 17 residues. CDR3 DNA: TGTGCCAGCAGCCCCCAGGACAGGGGGACTACTGGAAACACCATATATTTT. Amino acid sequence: CASSPQDRGTTGNTIYF. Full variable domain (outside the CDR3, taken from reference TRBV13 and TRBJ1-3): AAGVIQSPRHLIKEKRETATLKCYPIPRHDTVYWYQQGPGQDPQFLISFYEKMQSDKGSIPDRFSAQQFSDYHSELNMSSLELGDSALYFCASSPQDRGTTGNTIYFGEGSWLTVV.

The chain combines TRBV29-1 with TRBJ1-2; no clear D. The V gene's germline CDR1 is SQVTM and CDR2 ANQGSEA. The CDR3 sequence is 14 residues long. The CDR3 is CTVVPANSNYGYTF. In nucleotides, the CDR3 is TGCACCGTCGTCCCAGCAAACAGTAACTATGGCTACACCTTC. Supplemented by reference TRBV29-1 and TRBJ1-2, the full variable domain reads SAVISQKPSRDICQRGTSLTIQCQVDSQVTMMFWYRQQPGQSLTLIATANQGSEATYESGFVIDKFPISRPNLTFSTLTVSNMSPEDSSIYLCTVVPANSNYGYTFGSGTRLTVV.